The source of this T cell receptor (beta chain) is a study of cytomegalovirus exposure and HLA in healthy donors. This CDR3 spans 14 amino acids. Germline V gene data show CDR1 as SGHVS and CDR2 as FQNEAQ. V was clipped by 3 bases and J by 4 bases; unmatched bases: 4. Amplification used 60 Vbeta primers and 13 Jbeta primers. Libraries were prepared by immunoSEQ multiplex PCR; TCRdb keeps only in-frame clonotypes and omits some of them. The sample has around 150,000 clones, around 80% seen once. The chain has TRBV7-8 and TRBJ2-5, with 8 nucleotides matching TRBD2. The sequencing input was PBMCs. This sequence was found in a girl aged 10-17 years in good health and CMV-seropositive. The CDR3, as DNA: TGTGCCAGCAGCTTCGGGGGGGTTTTAGAGACCCAGTACTTC. This codes for CASSFGGVLETQYF.